This T cell receptor beta chain was recorded in a study of cytomegalovirus exposure and HLA in healthy donors. Regarding the study as a whole: TCR sequences were mostly rare, though some public TCRs occurred in many donors. It was reported that the classifier diagnosed cytomegalovirus status with high specificity and sensitivity in both the original and validation cohorts.

This clone was recorded a few times. Its target is unknown. The PCR made use of 60 Vbeta and 13 Jbeta primers. TCRdb keeps only in-frame clones here, not all; method: immunoSEQ multiplex PCR. The repertoire holds around 99,000 clones, around four fifths seen once, with 7.7% in the top ten. The CDR3 has 15 residues. CDR1 and CDR2 from the germline V gene are MNHNY and SVGAGI (reference sequence). Deletions cut 7 bases from V and 5 bases from J, with 21 bases between. The source of this sequence is a woman aged 50 to 60 in good health and CMV-seropositive. The chain uses TRBV6-6 and TRBJ2-7, with D perhaps TRBD1 (5 bases). The specimen was PBMCs. As DNA, the CDR3 is TGTGCCAGCATTCGATCACAGGCGGAATCACACGAGCAGTACTTC. This translates into CASIRSQAESHEQYF.